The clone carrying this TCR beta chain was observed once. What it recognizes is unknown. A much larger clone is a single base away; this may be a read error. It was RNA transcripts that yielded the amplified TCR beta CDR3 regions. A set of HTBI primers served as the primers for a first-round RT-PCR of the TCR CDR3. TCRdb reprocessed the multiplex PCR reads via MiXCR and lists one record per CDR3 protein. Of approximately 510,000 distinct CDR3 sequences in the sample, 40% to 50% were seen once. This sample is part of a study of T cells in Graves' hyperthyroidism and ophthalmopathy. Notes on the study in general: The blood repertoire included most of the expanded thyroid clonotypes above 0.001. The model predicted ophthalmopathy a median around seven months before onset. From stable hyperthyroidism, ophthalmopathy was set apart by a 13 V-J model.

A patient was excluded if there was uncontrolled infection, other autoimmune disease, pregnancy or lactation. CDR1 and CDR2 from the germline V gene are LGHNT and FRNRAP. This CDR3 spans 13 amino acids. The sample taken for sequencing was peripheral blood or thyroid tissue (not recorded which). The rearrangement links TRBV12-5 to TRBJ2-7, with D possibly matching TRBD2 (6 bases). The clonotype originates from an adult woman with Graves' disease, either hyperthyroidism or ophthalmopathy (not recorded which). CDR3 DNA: TGTGCTAGTGTTGCGGGGCGCGAACAAGGGTCTGGCTTC. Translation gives CASVAGREQGSGF.